The present T cell receptor (beta chain) was sequenced within a study of neurological immune-mediated disorders. Study findings and constraints: The greatest TCR clonal expansion occurred in HTLV-1-associated myelopathy and the least in multiple sclerosis, which fell below healthy controls.

Synthesis of cDNA was carried out by template-switch 5'RACE. The reaction used 10-nucleotide random UMIs. Via MiXCR, TCRdb re-called the 5' RACE reads, giving one row per CDR3 protein. The table includes around 130,000 distinct CDR3 sequences, about 3.2% detected once. This clonotype was found many times. The target antigen is unknown. The V end was cut by 1 base, the J end by 2 bases, with 13 bases between. This CDR3 spans 16 amino acids. Germline lookup yields CDR1 MNHEY and CDR2 SMNVEV (reference sequence). The chain uses TRBV27 and TRBJ2-3; D unresolved. The material sequenced was PBMCs. The receptor was isolated from a young woman with multiple sclerosis. This chain's CDR3 is CASSLLGVFNTDTQYF. In DNA form, the CDR3 reads TGTGCCAGCAGTTTATTGGGCGTATTTAACACAGATACGCAGTATTTT.